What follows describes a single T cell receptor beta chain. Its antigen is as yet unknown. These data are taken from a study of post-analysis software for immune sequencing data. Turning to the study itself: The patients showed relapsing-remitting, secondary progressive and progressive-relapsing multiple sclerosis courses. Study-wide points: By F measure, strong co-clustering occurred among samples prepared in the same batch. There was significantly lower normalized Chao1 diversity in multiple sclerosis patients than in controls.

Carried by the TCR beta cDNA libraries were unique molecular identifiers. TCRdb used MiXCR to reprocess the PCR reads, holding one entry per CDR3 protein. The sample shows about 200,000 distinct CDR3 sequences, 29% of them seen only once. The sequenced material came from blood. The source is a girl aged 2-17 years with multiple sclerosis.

The CDR3 coding sequence is TGTGCCAGCAGAATGACACGTCCGGGCAATCAGCCCCAGCATTTT. It is translated as CASRMTRPGNQPQHF. The rearrangement joins TRBV6-2 or TRBV6-3 to TRBJ1-5, with no clear D. V gave up 6 bases and J gave up 2 bases, with 14 bases separating them. In germline, CDR1 is MNHEY, CDR2 SVGEGT. This CDR3 comprises 15 residues.